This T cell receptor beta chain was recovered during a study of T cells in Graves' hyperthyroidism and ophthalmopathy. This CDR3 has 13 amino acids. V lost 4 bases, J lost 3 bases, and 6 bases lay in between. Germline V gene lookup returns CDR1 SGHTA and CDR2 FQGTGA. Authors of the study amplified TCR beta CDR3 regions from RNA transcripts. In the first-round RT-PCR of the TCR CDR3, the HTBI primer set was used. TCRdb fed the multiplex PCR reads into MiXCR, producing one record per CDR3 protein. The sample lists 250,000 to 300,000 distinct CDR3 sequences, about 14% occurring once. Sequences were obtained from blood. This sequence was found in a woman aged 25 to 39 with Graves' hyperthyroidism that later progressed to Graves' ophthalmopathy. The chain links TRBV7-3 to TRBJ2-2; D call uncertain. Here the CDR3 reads CASSYQDTGELFF. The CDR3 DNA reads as TGTGCCAGCAGCTATCAGGACACCGGGGAGCTGTTTTTT.